Listed here are 23 T cell receptor beta chains from one sample, sequenced in a study of tumor-infiltrating lymphocytes in primary liver carcinoma. Constant-region priming of 500 ng total RNA yielded TCR beta cDNA. Slightly modified ARM-PCR, run as three nested multiplex PCR rounds, produced the TCR beta libraries. Researchers ran the first two PCR rounds for roughly 11 cycles each with TRBV1-TRBV30 forward primers and a C-beta reverse primer. One entry per CDR3 protein results from TCRdb running MiXCR on the multiplex PCR reads. This table has a few hundred thousand distinct CDR3 sequences, about three fifths appearing once. Researchers drew blood RNA from unsorted whole blood and extracted germline DNA as well. Source material: peripheral blood. These TCRs come from a woman younger than 45 with primary liver carcinoma and hepatitis B virus infection.

The rearrangement uses TRBV12-3 or TRBV12-4 and TRBJ2-1; D is possibly TRBD1 or TRBD2 (5 bases each). The CDR3 is made up of 12 amino acids. The germline V and J ends were trimmed by 11 bases and 6 bases, with 14 bases remaining between them. The CDR3 sequence is CASGTSGNEQFF. Written as DNA, the CDR3 is TGTGCCTCCGGGACCTCGGGCAATGAGCAGTTCTTC.

As to this clonotype: This may be a read error: a much more frequent sequence differs by one nucleotide. This sequence joins TRBV4-1 and TRBJ1-2; the D is unclear. Germline assignment: CDR1 MGHRA and CDR2 YSYEKL. The length of the CDR3 is 15 residues. Trimming cost V 1 base and J 4 bases, with 13 bases left between them. CDR3 amino acids: CASSQVAATTYGYTF. The CDR3 coding sequence is TGCGCCAGCAGCCAAGTGGCAGCAACTACCTATGGCTACACCTTC.

About this clonotype: A much larger clone lies a single base off, so this may be a read error. This sequence joins TRBV29-1 and TRBJ1-1; D not resolved. Germline CDR1 and CDR2: SQVTM and ANQGSEA. This CDR3 comprises 12 residues. For the CDR3, the DNA is TGCAGCTATCTTGGGGAGAACACTGAAGCTATCTTT. Protein sequence: CSYLGENTEAIF.

This clonotype was recorded once. This clone may be a read error of a much larger clone one base away. The CDR3 DNA follows: TGTGCCACCAGTTCAATATTCGGCGGGGGTCGTGGCTACACCTTC. Amino acid sequence: CATSSIFGGGRGYTF. The rearrangement uses TRBV6-2 or TRBV6-3 and TRBJ1-2; maybe TRBD1 (5 bases). The germline CDR1 and CDR2 sequences are MNHEY and SVGEGT. The CDR3 extends over 15 amino acids.

About this clonotype itself: A read error may be the cause here, since a much bigger clone is one base away. The chain uses TRBV6-1 and TRBJ2-3; 8 bases are shared with TRBD2. Trimming cost V 5 bases and J 0 bases; bases outside gene matches: 7. Looked up from germline, CDR1 is MNHNS and CDR2 is SASEGT. The length of the CDR3 is 16 residues. The CDR3 nucleotides are TGTGCCAGCAGTAAGGTAGCGGGATTTAGCACAGATACGCAGTATTTT. It translates to CASSKVAGFSTDTQYF.

Worth noting for this clonotype: Since a much larger clone is just one base distant, this may be a read error. The V and J genes are TRBV12-3 or TRBV12-4 and TRBJ2-1; TRBD1 matches 8 bases. CDR3 length: 16 residues. The CDR3 coding sequence is TGTGTCAACGCGGACAGGGCCACGGGGAATTTCAATGAGCAGTTCTTC. Protein: CVNADRATGNFNEQFF.

About this clonotype: A clone one base away is much larger, so this may be a read error. J is TRBJ2-7 and V is TRBV6-5; 10 bases align to TRBD2. The CDR3 covers 15 residues. Germline CDR1 and CDR2: MNHEY and SVGAGI. J gave up 5 bases and V 6 bases, and 10 bases lay outside the gene matches. CDR3 nucleotides: TGTGCCAGCAGCCACCGGACTAGCGGATTCAACGAGCAGTACTTC. Protein: CASSHRTSGFNEQYF.

Turning to this clonotype: A clone one base away is much larger, so this may be a read error. The chain links TRBV29-1 to TRBJ2-7; D is uncertain. CDR1 is SQVTM and CDR2 is ANQGSEA in the germline V gene. The CDR3 consists of 12 residues. The CDR3 coding sequence is TGCAGCGTTGCCGACGGATACTACGAGCGGTACTTC. This gives the protein CSVADGYYERYF.

Ten or more counts support this clonotype. V is TRBV5-1 and J is TRBJ2-7; maybe TRBD1 (6 bases). Trimming removed 4 bases from V and 4 bases from J, with 21 bases in between. Germline V gene sequence: CDR1 SGHRS, CDR2 YFSETQ. The CDR3 is 16 amino acids. CDR3 bases: TGCGCCAGCAGCCTGGGACACAGGGATTCTCAATACGAGCAGTACTTC. It translates to CASSLGHRDSQYEQYF.

The V gene is TRBV12-3 or TRBV12-4, the J gene TRBJ1-6; no clear D gene. CDR3 length equals 14 residues. V lost 2 bases to trimming and J lost 7 bases, with 9 bases between them. The CDR3 protein is CASSLQDPNSPLHF. In nucleotides, the CDR3 is TGTGCCAGCAGTTTACAGGACCCCAATTCACCCCTCCACTTT.

This chain connects TRBV21-1 to TRBJ2-5. TRBV21-1 is noted as a pseudogene. The CDR3 contains 12 residues. CDR3 in amino acids: CATGYRGETQYF. DNA of the CDR3: TGTGCCACTGGATATAGAGGAGAGACCCAGTACTTC.

To note about this clonotype: A much larger clonotype is one base distant, so this may be a read error. The chain combines TRBV10-3 with TRBJ2-1, with D tentatively TRBD1 (7 bases). V was clipped by 10 bases and J by 7 bases, with 17 bases between them. CDR3 length: 13 residues. The V gene's germline CDR1 is ENHRY and CDR2 SYGVKD. The CDR3 nucleotides read TGTGCCACCAACTTCAGGGGGGTGAATGAGCAGTTCTTC. Translated: CATNFRGVNEQFF.

Of note for this clonotype: Compared with germline, one end of the junction differs, possibly owing to a read error. The chain joins TRBV11-2 to TRBJ2-1, with 9 bases that match TRBD2. Looked up from germline, CDR1 is SGHAT and CDR2 is FQNNGV. The CDR3 runs 14 residues. The CDR3 coding sequence is TGTGCCAGCAGATTAGCGGGGGTAATTATTGAGCAGTTCTTC. Its protein product is CASRLAGVIIEQFF.

This clonotype has at least ten counts. The CDR3 DNA reads TGTGCCAGCAGCCAAGAAGGTCCCGCAGATACGCAGTATTTT. Its translation is CASSQEGPADTQYF. The chain has TRBV4-2 and TRBJ2-3; no firm D call. Trimming removed 0 bases at V and 4 bases at J, with 8 bases between. There are 14 residues in the CDR3. Germline V gene lookup returns CDR1 LGHNA and CDR2 YNFKEQ.

As concerns this clonotype: Germline and junction disagree at one end, which may indicate a read error. The genes are TRBV11-2 and TRBJ2-3; a possible D gene is TRBD2 (6 bases). The CDR3 has 17 residues. Germline V CDR1 and CDR2: SGHAT, FQNNGV. The CDR3 is CASSSAWVSGPKDTLYF. The DNA for the CDR3 is TGTGCCAGCAGCTCCGCCTGGGTTAGCGGACCCAAAGATACGCTGTATTTT. Full variable domain (remainder filled in from reference TRBV11-2 and TRBJ2-3): EAGVAQSPRYKIIEKRQSVAFWCNPISGHATLYWYQQILGQGPKLLIQFQNNGVVDDSQLPKDRFSAERLKGVDSTLKIQPAKLEDSAVYLCASSSAWVSGPKDTLYFGPGTRLTVL.

Worth noting for this clonotype: This may stem from a read error, because a much larger clone lies one nucleotide away. The chain has TRBV4-1 and TRBJ2-3; D uncertain. Germline CDR1 and CDR2: MGHRA and YSYEKL. V was clipped by 4 bases and J by 0 bases, with 11 bases between them. CDR3 length equals 15 residues. The DNA for the CDR3 is TGCGCCAGCAGCCGGAGACACCCTAGCACAGATACGCAGTATTTT. Protein sequence: CASSRRHPSTDTQYF.

Comment on this clonotype: With a much larger clone just one base away, this may be a read error. The V call is TRBV29-1, the J call TRBJ1-3; D gene ambiguous. This CDR3 is built from 14 residues. The V gene lost 7 bases and the J gene lost 0 bases, with 13 bases spanning the gap. CDR1 is SQVTM and CDR2 is ANQGSEA in the germline V gene. The CDR3 region is CSAGGLSSGNTIYF. The CDR3, as DNA: TGCAGCGCTGGAGGCCTCTCCTCTGGAAACACCATATATTTT.

This clonotype was counted ten times or more. The chain employs TRBV11-1 and TRBJ2-1; 7 bases line up with TRBD2. The CDR3 is made up of 17 amino acids. Germline CDR1 and CDR2: SGHAT and FQDESV (reference sequence). V lost 6 bases to trimming and J lost 4 bases; unmatched junction nucleotides: 15. The CDR3 reads CASRERPGLAAYNEQFF. CDR3 nucleotide sequence: TGTGCCAGCAGAGAAAGGCCCGGGCTAGCGGCATACAATGAGCAGTTCTTC.

The CDR3, as DNA: TGTGCCAGCGACGACCGGGGCACCGGTACGCAGTATTTT. Protein product: CASDDRGTGTQYF. The chain combines TRBV6-6 with TRBJ2-3; D is perhaps TRBD1 or TRBD2 (5 bases each). V was cut by 8 bases and J by 8 bases, with 17 bases left in between. The CDR3 is 13 amino acids. The germline CDR1 and CDR2 sequences are MNHNY and SVGAGI (reference sequence).

This clonotype appeared a few times. The J gene is TRBJ2-3, the V gene TRBV28, with 15 positions matching TRBD2. Per the germline V gene, CDR1 is MDHEN and CDR2 is SYDVKM. This CDR3 spans 19 amino acids. J lost 6 bases, V lost 2 bases, and 12 bases had no gene match. The chain's CDR3 is CASSLAGLAGGPFADTQYF. DNA for the CDR3: TGTGCCAGCAGTTTAGCCGGACTAGCGGGAGGGCCTTTCGCCGATACGCAGTATTTT.

On this clonotype itself: One base away lies a much larger clone, so this may be a sequencing read error. The V gene is TRBV6-5, the J gene TRBJ2-3; possibly TRBD2 for D (6 bases). The CDR3 extends over 15 amino acids. With 5 bases removed from V and 2 bases from J, the gap between germline ends came to 14 bases. Germline lookup yields CDR1 MNHEY and CDR2 SVGAGI. The CDR3, as DNA: TGTGCCAGCAGTCTGACTGGCGGGAACACAGATACGCAGTATTTT. Translation: CASSLTGGNTDTQYF.

On this clonotype itself: A much larger clonotype is one base distant, so this may be a read error. The chain employs TRBV4-2 and TRBJ2-5; the D gene is possibly TRBD1 (8 bases). Germline CDR1 and CDR2: LGHNA and YNFKEQ. The CDR3 is made up of 14 amino acids. The CDR3 region has the DNA TGTATCACAGGGGGGGTGGGGAACCAAGAGACCCAGTACTTC. As protein: CITGGVGNQETQYF.

The sample holds one count of this clonotype. This may come from a read error, since a much larger clone is one base off. The gene calls are TRBV4-2 and TRBJ1-2; D uncertain. Germline CDR1 reads LGHNA; CDR2 reads YNFKEQ. The CDR3 spans 13 residues. The V gene lost 3 bases and the J gene lost 6 bases, with 11 bases spanning the gap. CDR3 in amino acids: CASSHEGWDGYTF. CDR3 bases: TGTGCCAGCAGCCATGAAGGCTGGGATGGCTACACCTTC.